This T cell receptor beta chain appears in the sequencing data of a study of T cell repertoires in cytomegalovirus infection. At the level of the study: Recently identified HLA-C-restricted CMV epitopes were among the peptides used. CMV infection plus the matching HLA type was flagged by public TCR beta signatures.

The germline gives CDR1 SEHNR, CDR2 FQNEAQ (reference sequence). V gave up 0 bases and J gave up 0 bases, with 9 bases separating them. CDR3 length equals 16 residues. Each CDR3 protein gets one entry after TCRdb re-called the reads with MiXCR. Altogether more than 250,000 distinct CDR3 sequences are present, around a quarter being singletons, with the ten largest covering 13%. In the case of this clonotype: Its specificity is unknown.

The chain couples TRBV7-9 to TRBJ2-1; D not certain. The TCR sequence derives from a human donor in good health (CMV status not recorded). Some clones in this sample may be carry-over from other donors' samples. Sequences were derived from cultured PBMCs, sampled from culture after CMV antigen stimulation. This chain's CDR3 is CASSLAGEASYNEQFF. Here the CDR3 DNA reads TGTGCCAGCAGCTTAGCCGGCGAGGCCTCCTACAATGAGCAGTTCTTC.